This TCR beta chain came from a study of T cell changes during pregnancy in multiple sclerosis. TCRdb keeps only in-frame clones here, not all; method: immunoSEQ multiplex PCR. Among over 35,000 clones listed, around 90% were seen once. The CDR3 spans 16 residues. Germline values: CDR1 LNHDA, CDR2 SQIVND (reference sequence). The V gene lost 2 bases and the J gene lost 3 bases, with 15 bases spanning the gap. The receptor was isolated from a female donor with multiple sclerosis, enrolled in a pregnancy study. The rearrangement joins TRBV19 to TRBJ2-3, with D tentatively TRBD2 (7 bases). The sample in question was CD4+ T cells from peripheral blood mononuclear cells, obtained after pregnancy. For the CDR3, the DNA is TGTGCCAGTAGTATAATCGGGGGGCCCGGTACAGATACGCAGTATTTT. Amino acids: CASSIIGGPGTDTQYF.